Below, 11 T cell receptor beta chains from the same sample are listed, as sequenced in a study of T cell clonality in common variable immunodeficiency. This table comes from immunoSEQ multiplex PCR, and its TCRdb copy is limited to in-frame clones, with some not included. The sample is made up of about 52,000 clones, none counted only once. Material: peripheral blood mononuclear cells. The origin of the receptors is a person between 18 and 75 years old in good health.

This clone has ten or more counts. The read ends 3 residues before the CDR3 terminus; that terminus is restored from the germline J gene. The rearrangement joins TRBV7-8 to TRBJ2-1; 12 nucleotides align to TRBD2. Germline V gene lookup returns CDR1 SGHVS and CDR2 FQNEAQ. V was clipped by 6 bases and J by 9 bases; unmatched bases: 9. The CDR3 has 15 amino acids. Incomplete CDR3 DNA: TGTGCCAGCAGGCTAGCGGGAGGGCCCTTAGGTGAG. Encoded protein: CASRLAGGPLGE. The whole CDR3 sequence reads CASRLAGGPLGEQFF.

This clone was counted ten times or more. The read terminates 3 residues before the CDR3 end, so the remaining end is supplied by the germline J gene. The V and J genes are TRBV7-8 and TRBJ2-5; 9 nucleotides match TRBD2. The CDR3 is made up of 17 amino acids. The V and J ends lost 2 bases and 5 bases, in that order; junction bases with no gene match: 12. Germline lookup yields CDR1 SGHVS and CDR2 FQNEAQ. CDR3 DNA, as far as it was read: TGTGCCAGCAGCTTAAATGGGTTAGCGGGAGTTGGCGAGACC. Its translation: CASSLNGLAGVGET. From start to end, the CDR3 is CASSLNGLAGVGETQYF.

This clone was seen ten or more times. The CDR3 extends 3 residues past the end of the read, so its final part is completed from the germline J gene. The chain joins TRBV29-1 to TRBJ2-3; 7 nucleotides match TRBD2. This CDR3 is built from 11 residues. Germline V CDR1 and CDR2: SQVTM, ANQGSEA. The V and J ends lost 6 bases and 6 bases, in that order; junction bases with no gene match: 3. Incomplete CDR3 DNA: TGCAGCGTCGAGCGGGATGATACG. It translates to CSVERDDT. From start to end, the CDR3 is CSVERDDTQYF.

In this sample, this clone turned up a few times. The CDR3 end is not reached by the read, which stops 3 residues before it; the germline J gene fills it in. V and J are TRBV5-6 and TRBJ1-1; D ambiguous. Germline V lookup: CDR1 SGHDT, CDR2 YYEEEE. CDR3 length: 14 amino acids. Trimming shortened V by 1 base and J by 4 bases, and 11 bases separated the two germline ends. The CDR3: CASSLTRLVTEAFF. The sequenced CDR3 bases are TGTGCCAGCAGCTTGACCAGACTGGTCACTGAA. The full variable domain, in which reference TRBV5-6 and TRBJ1-1 provide the parts outside the CDR3, is DAGVTQSPTHLIKTRGQQVTLRCSPKSGHDTVSWYQQALGQGPQFIFQYYEEEERQRGNFPDRFSGHQFPNYSSELNVNALLLGDSALYLCASSLTRLVTEAFFGQGTRLTVV.

This clone was detected many times. One junction end does not reproduce the germline sequence, and a read error may be involved. The read is 3 residues too short to cover the CDR3 end, so that end is filled in from the germline J gene. This chain uses TRBV4-2 with TRBJ2-5, with D perhaps TRBD1 (7 bases). Germline CDR1 reads LGHNA; CDR2 reads YNFKEQ. The CDR3 is made up of 18 amino acids. The CDR3 sequence is CASSQDGPGLRGQETQYF. The CDR3 bases that were read are TGCGCCAGCAGCCAAGACGGCCCGGGACTCAGGGGGCAAGAGACC.

This clone was counted at least ten times. The read ends 3 residues before the CDR3 terminus; that terminus is restored from the germline J gene. The chain links TRBV4-1 to TRBJ2-3, with D perhaps given as TRBD1 or TRBD2 (5 bases each). Germline V gene sequence: CDR1 MGHRA, CDR2 YSYEKL. The CDR3 is 14 amino acids. The DNA read from the CDR3 is TGCGCCAGCAGCCAAGATTCGAGGGGAAAGACG. This translates into CASSQDSRGKT. The full-length CDR3 reads as CASSQDSRGKTQYF.

This clone was seen a handful of times. The CDR3 end is not reached by the read, which stops 3 residues before it; the germline J gene fills it in. The V gene is TRBV6-2 or TRBV6-3, the J gene TRBJ2-2; D gene unclear. Germline lookup yields CDR1 MNHEY and CDR2 SVGEGT. The CDR3 extends over 15 amino acids. The CDR3 bases that were read are TGTGCCAGCAGTTACCACGCGCCAACTAATGAAAAG. Translation: CASSYHAPTNEK. The whole CDR3 reads CASSYHAPTNEKLFF.

This clone was picked up many times. The sequenced fragment ends 3 residues before the CDR3 boundary, so the rest is inferred from the germline J gene. The gene calls are TRBV19 and TRBJ1-4; a possible D gene is TRBD1 (5 bases). Trimming left V 4 bases short and J 8 bases short, with 14 bases between. Germline CDR1 reads LNHDA; CDR2 reads SQIVND (reference sequence). This CDR3 is built from 14 residues. The chain's CDR3 is CASSTRQGGEKLFF. CDR3 DNA, as far as it was read: TGTGCCAGTAGTACCCGCCAGGGTGGAGAAAAA.

Turning to this clone: The sequenced fragment ends 3 residues before the CDR3 boundary, so the rest is inferred from the germline J gene. The V gene is TRBV7-9, the J gene TRBJ2-5, with D possibly being TRBD2 (6 bases). This CDR3 contains 13 residues. With 5 bases removed from V and 4 bases from J, the gap between germline ends came to 11 bases. Germline loops: CDR1 SEHNR, CDR2 FQNEAQ (reference sequence). Incomplete CDR3 DNA: TGTGCCAGCAGCCGCCTGGGGGGAGAGACC. Translated, it gives CASSRLGGET. The entire CDR3 protein reads CASSRLGGETQYF.

For this clone: The CDR3 goes on 3 residues after the read ends, and that part is filled in from the germline J gene. The chain combines TRBV19 with TRBJ1-2; a possible D gene is TRBD1 (5 bases). Per the germline V gene, CDR1 is LNHDA and CDR2 is SQIVND (reference sequence). The CDR3 is made up of 16 amino acids. Incomplete CDR3 DNA: TGTGCCAGTAGTATCCAACTAGCGGGGGACTTTTCCGAC. Residues: CASSIQLAGDFSD. The whole CDR3 protein is CASSIQLAGDFSDYTF.

There are a few counts of this clone. The read gets to within 3 residues of the CDR3 end, and the germline J gene fills in the rest. The same CDR3 is also encoded by other DNA sequences in this sample. This chain connects TRBV19 to TRBJ1-2, with D perhaps TRBD1 (6 bases). The CDR3 consists of 15 residues. The V end was cut by 6 bases, the J end by 4 bases, with 18 bases between. Germline assignment: CDR1 LNHDA and CDR2 SQIVND (reference sequence). The CDR3 DNA, read in part, is TGTGCCAGTAGCGACTTAAATAGGGGGATCTATGGC. Protein product: CASSDLNRGIYG. The complete CDR3 reads CASSDLNRGIYGYTF.